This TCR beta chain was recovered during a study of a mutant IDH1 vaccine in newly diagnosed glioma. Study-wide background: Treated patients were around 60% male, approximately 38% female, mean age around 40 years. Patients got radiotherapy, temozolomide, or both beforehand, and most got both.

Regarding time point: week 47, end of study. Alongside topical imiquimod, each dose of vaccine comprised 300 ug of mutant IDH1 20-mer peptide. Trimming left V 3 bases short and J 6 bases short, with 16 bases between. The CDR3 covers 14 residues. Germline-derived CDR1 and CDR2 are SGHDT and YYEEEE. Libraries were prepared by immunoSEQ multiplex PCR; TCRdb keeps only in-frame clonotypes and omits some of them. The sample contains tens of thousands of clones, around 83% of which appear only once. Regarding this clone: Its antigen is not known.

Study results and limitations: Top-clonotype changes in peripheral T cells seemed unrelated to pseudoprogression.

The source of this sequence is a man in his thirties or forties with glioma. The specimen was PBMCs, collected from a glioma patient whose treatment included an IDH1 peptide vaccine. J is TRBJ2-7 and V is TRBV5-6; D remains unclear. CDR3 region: CASSSAMDLSEQYF. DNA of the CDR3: TGTGCCAGCAGCTCGGCGATGGACCTTAGCGAGCAGTACTTC. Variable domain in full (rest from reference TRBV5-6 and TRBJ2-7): DAGVTQSPTHLIKTRGQQVTLRCSPKSGHDTVSWYQQALGQGPQFIFQYYEEEERQRGNFPDRFSGHQFPNYSSELNVNALLLGDSALYLCASSSAMDLSEQYFGPGTRLTVT.